This is a list of T cell receptor beta chains from one sample in a study of monozygotic twins with inflammatory bowel disease. One entry per CDR3 protein, without DNA, is what TCRdb gives after re-calling the 5' RACE reads. The sample totals 300,000 to 350,000 distinct CDR3 sequences. Sequencing was carried out using blood. All receptors come from a human donor with ulcerative colitis or Crohn's disease, or a healthy co-twin of an affected twin (not recorded which). CDR3s include the opening cysteine and the closing phenylalanine or tryptophan. Fields, in order: J gene, V gene, CDR3 protein.

TRBJ1-2 | TRBV7-2 | CASSPYRGNYGYTF
TRBJ1-1 | TRBV5-1 | CASSQRLETGAEAFF
TRBJ2-7 | TRBV20-1 | CSASKKRTSTYEQYF
TRBJ2-1 | TRBV3-1 | CASSQEESVQFF
TRBJ1-1 | TRBV5-1 | CASSLNTLPNTEAFF
TRBJ2-7 | TRBV28 | CASSPRREPHEQYF
TRBJ2-5 | TRBV25-1 | CASSEPDQETQYF
TRBJ1-1 | TRBV20-1 | CSASPRRERLNTEAFF
TRBJ2-1 | TRBV21-1 | CASSNLTVWGEQFF
TRBJ2-3 | TRBV5-6 | CASSSDRVKNTQYF
TRBJ2-1 | TRBV20-1 | CSATPWGFEQFF
TRBJ1-5 | TRBV6-1 | CASSEGTGGGLNNQPQHF
TRBJ2-1 | TRBV10-1 | CASSEPAQGPKFF
TRBJ1-4 | TRBV7-2 | CASSSGTGVEKLFF
TRBJ2-1 | TRBV19 | CATSPGQSSYNEQFF
TRBJ1-1 | TRBV5-4 | CASSGNHTEAFF
TRBJ2-1 | TRBV7-2 | CASSLSGTSGYNEQFF
TRBJ1-2 | TRBV5-1 | CASRQGANYGYTF
TRBJ2-2 | TRBV28 | CASRWTSGYGELFF
TRBJ2-7 | TRBV19 | CASSMLMGAYEQYF
TRBJ2-1 | TRBV20-1 | CSARLPGSSYNEQFF
TRBJ2-4 | TRBV20-1 | CSARGQGGAKNIQYF
TRBJ2-5 | TRBV7-2 | CASSLAGTGKFQETQYF
TRBJ2-7 | TRBV14 | CATRTGLYEQYF
TRBJ2-1 | TRBV7-2 | CASSLTGQTYNEQFF
TRBJ2-2 | TRBV11-2 | CASSSNRGLGPGELFF
TRBJ2-1 | TRBV5-1 | CASSLGSAGGSYNEQFF
TRBJ1-4 | TRBV5-5 | CASSRASLTASTNEKLFF
TRBJ2-3 | TRBV10-1 | CASSAAGGNTDTQYF
TRBJ1-5 | TRBV7-2 | CASSLDRQPQHF
TRBJ2-3 | TRBV28 | CASILADSTDTQYF
TRBJ2-5 | TRBV6-1 | CASSETGSRKETQYF
TRBJ2-6 | TRBV19 | CASSIGSDPGANVLTF
TRBJ2-1 | TRBV7-9 | CASFVGGPHNEQFF
TRBJ2-3 | TRBV10-3 | CAIRPGTSTDTQYF
TRBJ2-1 | TRBV11-3 | CASSSFGDNEQFF
TRBJ2-7 | TRBV30 | CAWKSAYEQYF
TRBJ2-1 | TRBV13 | CASSSGQRLYNEQFF
TRBJ2-5 | TRBV7-2 | CASSFRPLGNKETQYF
TRBJ1-1 | TRBV6-1 | CASSAIPGRNTEAFF
TRBJ2-5 | TRBV29-1 | CSASGHGMLQETQYF
TRBJ1-5 | TRBV5-1 | CASRLTGGNNQPQHF